The rows below give T cell receptor beta chains drawn from one sample of a study of tumor-infiltrating lymphocytes in localized non-small cell lung cancer. Only in-frame clones appear in the TCRdb table, and some are missing; sequencing was by immunoSEQ multiplex PCR. Of about 5,800 clones listed, roughly 66% are singletons. Specimen: uninvolved lung tissue not adjacent to the tumor. Receptors were obtained from a human donor with non-small cell lung cancer. Both conserved end residues are part of each CDR3. D genes are given only for firm matches. The listing skips clone size in some rows; elsewhere it reads once, few, many or a size class.

abundance: .; v_gene: TRBV28; d_gene: .; j_gene: TRBJ1-5; CDR3aa: CATQSTFNQPQHF; CDR3nt: TGTGCCACCCAATCCACGTTCAATCAGCCCCAGCATTTT
abundance: .; v_gene: TRBV7-2; d_gene: .; j_gene: TRBJ2-3; CDR3aa: CASSAYGSTDTQYF; CDR3nt: TGTGCCAGCAGCGCGTACGGGAGCACAGATACGCAGTATTTT
abundance: .; v_gene: TRBV29-1; d_gene: TRBD1; j_gene: TRBJ2-7; CDR3aa: CSASRGTGIEQYF; CDR3nt: TGCAGCGCCTCCAGGGGGACAGGGATCGAGCAGTACTTC
abundance: .; v_gene: TRBV15; d_gene: .; j_gene: TRBJ2-1; CDR3aa: CATSRERMNEQFF; CDR3nt: TGTGCCACCAGCAGAGAGAGAATGAATGAGCAGTTCTTC
abundance: .; v_gene: TRBV11-2; d_gene: .; j_gene: TRBJ1-2; CDR3aa: CASSFVEQVYGYTF; CDR3nt: TGTGCCAGCAGCTTCGTGGAACAGGTTTATGGCTACACCTTC
abundance: few; v_gene: TRBV28; d_gene: .; j_gene: TRBJ1-5; CDR3aa: CATRSLLGSNQPQHF; CDR3nt: TGTGCCACCCGTTCATTACTGGGGAGCAATCAGCCCCAGCATTTT
abundance: .; v_gene: TRBV28; d_gene: TRBD1; j_gene: TRBJ1-1; CDR3aa: CAIADRGPNTEAFF; CDR3nt: TGTGCCATCGCGGACAGGGGGCCGAACACTGAAGCTTTCTTT
abundance: once; v_gene: TRBV30; d_gene: .; j_gene: TRBJ2-7; CDR3aa: CAWSTQGRKEQYF; CDR3nt: TGTGCCTGGAGTACCCAGGGTCGAAAGGAGCAGTACTTC
abundance: .; v_gene: TRBV6-5; d_gene: .; j_gene: TRBJ2-6; CDR3aa: CASLSSGANVLTF; CDR3nt: TGTGCCAGCCTGAGCTCTGGGGCCAACGTCCTGACTTTC
abundance: .; v_gene: TRBV7-9; d_gene: .; j_gene: TRBJ2-6; CDR3aa: CASARGANVLTF; CDR3nt: TGTGCCAGCGCTAGGGGGGCCAACGTCCTGACTTTC
abundance: once; v_gene: TRBV7-2; d_gene: TRBD2; j_gene: TRBJ2-1; CDR3aa: CASSRTSGTSYNEQFF; CDR3nt: TGTGCCAGCAGTCGTACGAGCGGGACCTCCTACAATGAGCAGTTCTTC
abundance: .; v_gene: TRBV10-2; d_gene: TRBD2; j_gene: TRBJ2-5; CDR3aa: CASHRTSGMSETQYF; CDR3nt: TGCGCCAGCCACCGCACTAGCGGGATGTCAGAGACCCAGTACTTC
abundance: few; v_gene: TRBV19; d_gene: .; j_gene: TRBJ1-2; CDR3aa: CASTERQPAGYTF; CDR3nt: TGTGCCAGTACCGAAAGACAGCCGGCGGGCTACACCTTC
abundance: once; v_gene: TRBV9; d_gene: .; j_gene: TRBJ2-3; CDR3aa: CASSVEELSEGDTQYF; CDR3nt: TGTGCCAGCAGCGTAGAGGAACTCTCTGAGGGGGATACGCAGTATTTT
abundance: .; v_gene: TRBV4-3; d_gene: TRBD2; j_gene: TRBJ2-7; CDR3aa: CASSQDPAGESYF; CDR3nt: TGCGCCAGCAGCCAAGATCCAGCGGGAGAATCGTACTTC
abundance: once; v_gene: TRBV30; d_gene: .; j_gene: TRBJ2-3; CDR3aa: CAWSPLSLLDLVSTDTQYF; CDR3nt: TGTGCCTGGAGTCCTCTCTCCCTCCTGGACCTAGTTAGCACAGATACGCAGTATTTT
abundance: .; v_gene: TRBV28; d_gene: .; j_gene: TRBJ1-1; CDR3aa: CASSTGLNTEAFF; CDR3nt: TGTGCCAGCAGTACAGGGTTGAACACTGAAGCTTTCTTT
abundance: large; v_gene: TRBV2; d_gene: .; j_gene: TRBJ1-4; CDR3aa: CAVRRDLPRFEKLFF; CDR3nt: TGTGCCGTCAGGAGGGACCTTCCGAGGTTTGAAAAACTGTTTTTT
abundance: .; v_gene: TRBV19; d_gene: .; j_gene: TRBJ2-5; CDR3aa: CASSPPGGGTQYF; CDR3nt: TGTGCCAGTAGTCCTCCGGGGGGCGGGACCCAGTACTTC
abundance: .; v_gene: TRBV4-1; d_gene: TRBD2; j_gene: TRBJ2-7; CDR3aa: CASSQERSRSGRGHEQYF; CDR3nt: TGCGCCAGCAGCCAAGAAAGGAGTCGGAGCGGGAGGGGCCACGAGCAGTACTTC
abundance: few; v_gene: TRBV19; d_gene: .; j_gene: TRBJ2-1; CDR3aa: CASSIGYNEQFF; CDR3nt: TGTGCCAGTAGTATAGGTTACAATGAGCAGTTCTTC
abundance: .; v_gene: TRBV29-1; d_gene: .; j_gene: TRBJ2-6; CDR3aa: CSVARDVDSGANVLTF; CDR3nt: TGCAGCGTTGCCCGGGACGTAGACTCTGGGGCCAACGTCCTGACTTTC
abundance: few; v_gene: TRBV27; d_gene: .; j_gene: TRBJ2-7; CDR3aa: CASSLSWERRSYEQYF; CDR3nt: TGTGCCAGCAGTTTATCTTGGGAACGAAGGTCCTACGAGCAGTACTTC
abundance: .; v_gene: TRBV6-6; d_gene: TRBD1; j_gene: TRBJ2-7; CDR3aa: CASSRQGDFGEQYF; CDR3nt: TGTGCCAGCAGCAGACAGGGTGATTTTGGGGAGCAGTACTTC
abundance: .; v_gene: TRBV30; d_gene: .; j_gene: TRBJ1-2; CDR3aa: CAWSGGGYGYTF; CDR3nt: TGTGCCTGGAGTGGGGGGGGCTATGGCTACACCTTC
abundance: .; v_gene: TRBV29-1; d_gene: TRBD2; j_gene: TRBJ2-7; CDR3aa: CSVEGASGSNYEQYF; CDR3nt: TGCAGCGTCGAAGGGGCTAGCGGGAGTAACTACGAGCAGTACTTC
abundance: .; v_gene: TRBV28; d_gene: TRBD1; j_gene: TRBJ1-2; CDR3aa: CASSLVWTGSTDYGYTF; CDR3nt: TGTGCCAGCAGTTTAGTGTGGACAGGGAGTACGGACTATGGCTACACCTTC
abundance: .; v_gene: TRBV7-3; d_gene: TRBD1; j_gene: TRBJ2-1; CDR3aa: CASSLTRGTIDEQFF; CDR3nt: TGTGCCAGCAGCTTAACCAGGGGGACGATCGATGAGCAGTTCTTC
abundance: .; v_gene: TRBV30; d_gene: TRBD1; j_gene: TRBJ1-1; CDR3aa: CAALFGQGSSEAFF; CDR3nt: TGTGCCGCTCTTTTTGGACAGGGGTCAAGTGAAGCTTTCTTT
abundance: few; v_gene: TRBV28; d_gene: .; j_gene: TRBJ2-1; CDR3aa: CASSSYNEQFF; CDR3nt: TGTGCCAGCAGTTCGTACAATGAGCAGTTCTTC
abundance: once; v_gene: TRBV2; d_gene: TRBD1; j_gene: TRBJ2-5; CDR3aa: CASSGQGPRETQYF; CDR3nt: TGTGCCAGCAGTGGACAGGGGCCGAGGGAGACCCAGTACTTC
abundance: few; v_gene: TRBV18; d_gene: .; j_gene: TRBJ2-4; CDR3aa: CASSAAAADENIQYF; CDR3nt: TGTGCCAGCTCTGCCGCGGCAGCTGACGAGAACATTCAGTACTTC
abundance: .; v_gene: TRBV30; d_gene: .; j_gene: TRBJ2-3; CDR3aa: CAWSVGVFTDTQYF; CDR3nt: TGTGCCTGGAGTGTCGGGGTATTCACAGATACGCAGTATTTT
abundance: .; v_gene: TRBV7-2; d_gene: .; j_gene: TRBJ2-7; CDR3aa: CASSLMAGTYEQYF; CDR3nt: TGTGCCAGCAGCTTAATGGCGGGGACCTACGAGCAGTACTTC
abundance: .; v_gene: TRBV9; d_gene: TRBD2; j_gene: TRBJ2-1; CDR3aa: CASSVVLAGEGEQFF; CDR3nt: TGTGCCAGCAGCGTAGTACTAGCGGGAGAGGGAGAGCAGTTCTTC
abundance: .; v_gene: TRBV7-7; d_gene: TRBD2; j_gene: TRBJ2-1; CDR3aa: CASSPGTSAYNEQFF; CDR3nt: TGTGCTAGCAGCCCCGGGACTAGCGCCTACAATGAGCAGTTCTTC
abundance: .; v_gene: TRBV19; d_gene: .; j_gene: TRBJ1-2; CDR3aa: CASSRGARGYTF; CDR3nt: TGTGCCAGTAGTAGGGGAGCGCGGGGCTACACCTTC
abundance: few; v_gene: TRBV27; d_gene: .; j_gene: TRBJ1-1; CDR3aa: CASSLFPGNTEAFF; CDR3nt: TGTGCCAGCAGTTTATTTCCAGGGAACACTGAAGCTTTCTTT
abundance: medium-sized; v_gene: TRBV4-3; d_gene: .; j_gene: TRBJ1-2; CDR3aa: CASSQDLGYYGYTF; CDR3nt: TGCGCCAGCAGCCAAGATCTGGGATACTATGGCTACACCTTC
abundance: .; v_gene: TRBV28; d_gene: .; j_gene: TRBJ2-3; CDR3aa: CASSPSGFRTDTQYF; CDR3nt: TGTGCCAGCAGTCCCTCCGGGTTCCGCACAGATACGCAGTATTTT
abundance: .; v_gene: TRBV5-1; d_gene: TRBD2; j_gene: TRBJ2-3; CDR3aa: CASSLLPSGNFNTQYF; CDR3nt: TGCGCCAGCAGCCTGTTACCTAGCGGGAATTTTAATACGCAGTATTTT
abundance: few; v_gene: TRBV29-1; d_gene: .; j_gene: TRBJ2-5; CDR3aa: CSVARETQYF; CDR3nt: TGCAGCGTTGCACGAGAGACCCAGTACTTC
abundance: .; v_gene: TRBV4-1; d_gene: .; j_gene: TRBJ1-2; CDR3aa: CASDGSYGYTF; CDR3nt: TGCGCCAGCGACGGATCCTATGGCTACACCTTC
abundance: medium-sized; v_gene: TRBV9; d_gene: .; j_gene: TRBJ1-2; CDR3aa: CASSAMDQGYTF; CDR3nt: TGTGCCAGCAGCGCTATGGATCAGGGCTACACCTTC
abundance: .; v_gene: TRBV20-1; d_gene: .; j_gene: TRBJ2-7; CDR3aa: CSAGGAEQYF; CDR3nt: TGCAGTGCTGGAGGGGCCGAGCAGTACTTC
abundance: large; v_gene: TRBV14; d_gene: .; j_gene: TRBJ2-7; CDR3aa: CASSQARRYEQYF; CDR3nt: TGTGCCAGCAGCCAAGCCCGGCGGTACGAGCAGTACTTC
abundance: .; v_gene: TRBV4-1; d_gene: TRBD2; j_gene: TRBJ2-2; CDR3aa: CASSHVSWGLAGTNTGELFF; CDR3nt: TGCGCCAGCAGCCATGTCAGTTGGGGACTAGCGGGAACTAACACCGGGGAGCTGTTTTTT
abundance: few; v_gene: TRBV7-2; d_gene: TRBD2; j_gene: TRBJ2-2; CDR3aa: CASSSRLAGTGELFF; CDR3nt: TGTGCCAGCAGCTCCCGACTAGCGGGGACCGGGGAGCTGTTTTTT
abundance: few; v_gene: TRBV5-1; d_gene: TRBD2; j_gene: TRBJ2-1; CDR3aa: CASSLTGGSSYNEQFF; CDR3nt: TGCGCCAGCAGCTTGACGGGGGGGAGCTCCTACAATGAGCAGTTCTTC
abundance: .; v_gene: TRBV7-2; d_gene: .; j_gene: TRBJ2-3; CDR3aa: CASSPFHSTDTQYF; CDR3nt: TGTGCCAGCAGCCCCTTCCATAGCACAGATACGCAGTATTTT
abundance: few; v_gene: TRBV9; d_gene: TRBD2; j_gene: TRBJ2-3; CDR3aa: CASSVLGLAGDTQYF; CDR3nt: TGTGCCAGCAGCGTGCTCGGACTAGCGGGGGATACGCAGTATTTT
abundance: .; v_gene: TRBV19; d_gene: .; j_gene: TRBJ1-1; CDR3aa: CASGYRDTEAFF; CDR3nt: TGTGCCAGTGGCTACAGGGACACTGAAGCTTTCTTT
abundance: .; v_gene: TRBV9; d_gene: TRBD2; j_gene: TRBJ2-1; CDR3aa: CASSVAGLAGGGNEQFF; CDR3nt: TGTGCCAGCAGCGTAGCTGGACTAGCGGGAGGTGGAAATGAGCAGTTCTTC
abundance: .; v_gene: TRBV7-3; d_gene: TRBD2; j_gene: TRBJ2-3; CDR3aa: CASSLTPGLADTDTQYF; CDR3nt: TGTGCCAGCAGCTTAACGCCGGGACTAGCGGACACAGATACGCAGTATTTT
abundance: .; v_gene: TRBV7-6; d_gene: TRBD1; j_gene: TRBJ2-7; CDR3aa: CASSNRDRGREQYF; CDR3nt: TGTGCCAGCAGCAACCGGGACAGGGGTCGGGAGCAGTACTTC